The clone carrying this T cell receptor (beta chain) has more than one count but fewer than ten. This sample is part of a study of early T cells in non-severe SARS-CoV-2 infection. About the research overall: Chains were not paired, and sequencing was done on bulk RNA from unsorted whole blood.

Individual cDNA molecules were tagged with unique molecular identifiers, the study reported. TCRdb reanalysed the 5' RACE reads using MiXCR and keeps one entry per CDR3 protein. The sample contains around 70,000 distinct CDR3 sequences, 12% of which appear only once. This sequence originates from an adult who was a healthcare worker with PCR-confirmed SARS-CoV-2 infection or an uninfected control (not recorded which). Material: whole blood.

CDR3 sequence reads: CASSELAGGTLYNEQFF. The DNA of the CDR3 is TGTGCCAGCAGTGAACTAGCGGGGGGGACCTTATACAATGAGCAGTTCTTC. This chain joins TRBV6-5 and TRBJ2-1, with 13 bases identical to TRBD2. V gave up 5 bases and J gave up 4 bases; unmatched junction bases: 8. The CDR3 runs to 17 residues. The germline V gene has CDR1 MNHEY and CDR2 SVGAGI.